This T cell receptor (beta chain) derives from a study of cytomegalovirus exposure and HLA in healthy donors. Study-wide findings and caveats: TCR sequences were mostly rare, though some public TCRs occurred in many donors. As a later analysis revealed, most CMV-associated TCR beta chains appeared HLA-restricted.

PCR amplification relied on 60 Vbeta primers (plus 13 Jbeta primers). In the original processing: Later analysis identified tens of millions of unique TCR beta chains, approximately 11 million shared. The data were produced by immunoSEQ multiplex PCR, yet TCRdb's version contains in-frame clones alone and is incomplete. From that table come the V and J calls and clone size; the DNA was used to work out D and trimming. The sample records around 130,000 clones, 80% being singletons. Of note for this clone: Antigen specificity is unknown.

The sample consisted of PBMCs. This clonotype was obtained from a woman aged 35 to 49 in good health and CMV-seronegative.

The CDR3 loop reads CASSITGVDTQYF. The DNA of the CDR3 is TGTGCCAGCAGCATAACAGGGGTTGATACGCAGTATTTT. The V and J genes are TRBV5-4 and TRBJ2-3; TRBD1 agrees at 7 bases. CDR3 length equals 13 residues. The junction had 5 bases not matched to a gene; V was cut back by 4 bases and J by 6 bases. The V gene's germline CDR1 is SGHNT and CDR2 YYREEE (reference sequence).